This TCR beta chain is drawn from a study of T cell responses to AZD1222 COVID-19 vaccine. Second-dose recipients at about 4 or about 12 weeks were treated as one pooled group. Profiling relied on immunoSEQ multiplex PCR, and the TCRdb table lists in-frame clones only, not all of them. The table includes roughly 99,000 clones, roughly 90% detected once. General study findings and limits: After the peak T cell response, and only then, were repertoires sampled. It should be noted that donors were predominantly white British and more often female, and clonal diversity was possibly underestimated.

A word on this clone: Its antigen is currently unknown.

From germline, CDR1 is SEHNR and CDR2 FQNEAQ (reference sequence). The V end lost 4 bases, the J end lost 8 bases, and 15 bases lay between the germline ends. The CDR3 totals 14 residues. Sequenced here: peripheral blood, sampled 28 days after the second AZD1222 dose. V and J are TRBV7-9 and TRBJ2-1; possibly TRBD1 for D (7 bases). The sequence came from an adult who received the AZD1222 COVID-19 vaccine. The CDR3 sequence: CASSSQGGDDEQFF. The CDR3 DNA reads as TGTGCCAGCAGCTCGCAGGGGGGCGACGATGAGCAGTTCTTC.